This T cell receptor beta chain was sequenced in a study of blood T cell repertoires in COVID-19. Per the original data handling: Estimation of nucleated cell counts relied on the amplification of reference gene primers. Assay used: immunoSEQ multiplex PCR; TCRdb lists only in-frame clones, some missing. The V and J calls and clone size are taken from that table; D and trimming were inferred from the DNA. Here the sample spans about 220,000 clones, about 80% being singletons. CDR3 size: 16 residues. Germline V gene data show CDR1 as MGHRA and CDR2 as YSYEKL. Unmatched junction bases numbered 12, after V lost 3 bases and J lost 4 bases.

Input material: PBMCs or T cells enriched from blood (not recorded which). This TCR came from a woman between 35 and 50 years old who had been exposed to COVID-19. This chain connects TRBV4-1 to TRBJ2-7; 7 nucleotides agree with TRBD1. Here the CDR3 reads CASSQAHRDRPYEQYF. The CDR3 region has the DNA TGCGCCAGCAGCCAGGCGCACCGGGACAGACCTTACGAGCAGTACTTC.